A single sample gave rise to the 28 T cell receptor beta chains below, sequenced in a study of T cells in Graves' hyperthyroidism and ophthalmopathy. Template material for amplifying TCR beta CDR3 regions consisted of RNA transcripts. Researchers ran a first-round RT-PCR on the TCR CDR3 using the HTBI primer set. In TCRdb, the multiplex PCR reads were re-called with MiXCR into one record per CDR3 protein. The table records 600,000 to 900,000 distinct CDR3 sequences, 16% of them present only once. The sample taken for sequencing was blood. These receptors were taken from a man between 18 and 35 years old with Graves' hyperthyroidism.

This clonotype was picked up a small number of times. Here the CDR3 DNA reads TGTGCCAGCAGTACCCCCGGGGCACGGCTTGAGACCCAGTACTTC. This sequence encodes CASSTPGARLETQYF. The genes are TRBV28 and TRBJ2-5; D might be TRBD1 or TRBD2, each matching 5 bases. The CDR3 extends over 15 amino acids. Germline V lookup: CDR1 MDHEN, CDR2 SYDVKM. Trimming took 5 bases from V and 5 from J, leaving 18 bases between them. Supplemented by reference TRBV28 and TRBJ2-5, the full variable domain reads DVKVTQSSRYLVKRTGEKVFLECVQDMDHENMFWYRQDPGLGLRLIYFSYDVKMKEKGDIPEGYSVSREKKERFSLILESASTNQTSMYLCASSTPGARLETQYFGPGTRLLVL.

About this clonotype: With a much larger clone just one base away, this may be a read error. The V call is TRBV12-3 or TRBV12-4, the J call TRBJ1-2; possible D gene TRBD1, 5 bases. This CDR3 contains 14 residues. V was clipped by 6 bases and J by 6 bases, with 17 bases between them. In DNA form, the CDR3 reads TGTGCCAGCAGCCAGAGCGGGGGGGGGGATGGCTACACCTTC. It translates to CASSQSGGGDGYTF.

This CDR3 reads CSAPSHRLAGDTQYF. The CDR3 DNA reads as TGCAGTGCTCCCAGCCATCGACTAGCGGGAGATACGCAGTATTTT. The rearrangement joins TRBV20-1 to TRBJ2-3; 10 bases match TRBD2. The V segment lost 5 bases and the J segment 5 bases; nucleotides outside the gene matches: 10. CDR3 length: 15 amino acids. Germline values: CDR1 DFQATT, CDR2 SNEGSKA (reference sequence).

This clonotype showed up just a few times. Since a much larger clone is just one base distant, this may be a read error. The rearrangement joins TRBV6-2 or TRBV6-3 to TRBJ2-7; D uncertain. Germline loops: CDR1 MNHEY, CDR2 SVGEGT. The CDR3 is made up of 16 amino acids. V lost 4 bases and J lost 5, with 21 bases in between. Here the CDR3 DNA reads TGTGCCAGCAGTTGTCGCCTGATGGCTCACGTCCACGAGCAGTACTTC. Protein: CASSCRLMAHVHEQYF.

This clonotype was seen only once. Here the CDR3 DNA reads TGTGCCAGCAGCGGCCGGGACAGTCGCTACGAGCAGTACTTC. Encoded protein: CASSGRDSRYEQYF. The chain carries TRBV9 and TRBJ2-7; 7 bases fit TRBD1. Per the germline V gene, CDR1 is SGDLS and CDR2 is YYNGEE. V dropped 3 bases and J dropped 3; count of bases not matched to a gene: 6. CDR3 length equals 14 residues.

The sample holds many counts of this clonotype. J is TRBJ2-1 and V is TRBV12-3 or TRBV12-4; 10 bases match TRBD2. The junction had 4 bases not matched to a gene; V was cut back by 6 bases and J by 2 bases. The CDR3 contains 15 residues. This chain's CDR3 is CASSHSGGPYNEQFF. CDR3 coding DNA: TGTGCCAGCAGCCATAGCGGGGGGCCCTACAATGAGCAGTTCTTC.

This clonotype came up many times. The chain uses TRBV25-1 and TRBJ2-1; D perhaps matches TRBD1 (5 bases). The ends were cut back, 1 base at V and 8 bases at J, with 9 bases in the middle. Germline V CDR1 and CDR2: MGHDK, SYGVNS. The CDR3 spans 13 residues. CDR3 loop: CASSESGSHEQFF. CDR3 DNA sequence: TGTGCCAGCAGTGAATCAGGGTCCCATGAGCAGTTCTTC.

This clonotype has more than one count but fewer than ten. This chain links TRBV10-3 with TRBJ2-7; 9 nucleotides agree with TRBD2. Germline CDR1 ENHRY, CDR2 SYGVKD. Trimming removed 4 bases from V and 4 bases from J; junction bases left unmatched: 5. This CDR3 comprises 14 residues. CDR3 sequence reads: CAISVAGENYEQYF. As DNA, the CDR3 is TGTGCCATCAGTGTAGCGGGAGAGAATTACGAGCAGTACTTC.

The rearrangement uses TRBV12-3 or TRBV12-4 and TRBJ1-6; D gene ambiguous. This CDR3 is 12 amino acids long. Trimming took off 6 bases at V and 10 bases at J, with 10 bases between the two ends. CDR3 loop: CASSPGFSPLHF. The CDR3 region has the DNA TGTGCCAGCAGCCCGGGGTTCTCACCCCTCCACTTT.

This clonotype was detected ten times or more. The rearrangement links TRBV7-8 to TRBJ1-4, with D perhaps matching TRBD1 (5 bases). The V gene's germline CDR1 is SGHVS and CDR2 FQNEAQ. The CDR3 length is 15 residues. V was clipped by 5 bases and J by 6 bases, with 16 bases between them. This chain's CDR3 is CASSPIWGSDEKLFF. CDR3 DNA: TGTGCCAGCAGCCCCATATGGGGGTCTGATGAAAAACTGTTTTTT.

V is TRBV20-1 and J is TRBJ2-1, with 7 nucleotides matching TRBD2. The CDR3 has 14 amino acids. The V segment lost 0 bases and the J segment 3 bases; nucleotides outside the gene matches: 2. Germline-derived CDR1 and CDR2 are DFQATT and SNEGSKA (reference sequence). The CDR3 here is CSARDREGYNEQFF. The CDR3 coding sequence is TGCAGTGCTAGAGACAGGGAGGGCTACAATGAGCAGTTCTTC.

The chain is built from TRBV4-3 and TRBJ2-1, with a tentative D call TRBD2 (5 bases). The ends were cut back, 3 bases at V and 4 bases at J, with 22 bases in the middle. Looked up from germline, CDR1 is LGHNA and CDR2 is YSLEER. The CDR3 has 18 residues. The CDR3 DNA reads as TGCGCCAGCAGCCAGAGAGGGTTTTGGGAGCCCCATTACAATGAGCAGTTCTTC. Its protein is CASSQRGFWEPHYNEQFF.

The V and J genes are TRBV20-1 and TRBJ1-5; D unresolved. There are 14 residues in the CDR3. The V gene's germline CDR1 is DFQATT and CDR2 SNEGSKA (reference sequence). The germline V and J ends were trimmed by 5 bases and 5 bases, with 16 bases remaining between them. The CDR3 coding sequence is TGCAGTGCTCGGCGGCCGGGGAGGGATCAGCCCCAGCATTTT. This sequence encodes CSARRPGRDQPQHF.

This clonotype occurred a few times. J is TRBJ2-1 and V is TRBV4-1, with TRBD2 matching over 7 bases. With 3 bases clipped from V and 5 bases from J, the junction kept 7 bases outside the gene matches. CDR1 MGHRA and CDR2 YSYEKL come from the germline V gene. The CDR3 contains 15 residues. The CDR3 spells CASSQVRLADNEQFF. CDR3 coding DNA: TGCGCCAGCAGCCAGGTGCGCCTAGCGGACAATGAGCAGTTCTTC.

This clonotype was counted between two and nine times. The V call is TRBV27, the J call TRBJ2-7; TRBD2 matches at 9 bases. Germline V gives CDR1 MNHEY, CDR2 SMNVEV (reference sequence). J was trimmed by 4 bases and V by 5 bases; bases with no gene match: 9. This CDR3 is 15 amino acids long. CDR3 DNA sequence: TGTGCCAGCAGTCCCCTAGGCGGGAGGGAATACGAGCAGTACTTC. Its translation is CASSPLGGREYEQYF.

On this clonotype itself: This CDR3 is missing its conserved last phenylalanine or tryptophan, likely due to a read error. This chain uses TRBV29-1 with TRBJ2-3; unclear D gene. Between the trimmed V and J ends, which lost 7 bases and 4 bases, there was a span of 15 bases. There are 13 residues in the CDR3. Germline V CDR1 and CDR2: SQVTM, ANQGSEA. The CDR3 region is CSAPSSSSDTQYL. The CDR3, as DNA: TGCAGCGCCCCCTCATCTTCATCAGATACGCAGTATCTT.

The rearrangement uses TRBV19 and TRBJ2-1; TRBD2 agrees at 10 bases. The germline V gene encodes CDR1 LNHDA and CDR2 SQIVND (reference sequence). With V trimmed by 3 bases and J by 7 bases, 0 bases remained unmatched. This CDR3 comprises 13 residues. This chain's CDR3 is CASSMTSGNEQFF. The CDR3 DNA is TGTGCCAGTAGTATGACTAGCGGGAATGAGCAGTTCTTC.

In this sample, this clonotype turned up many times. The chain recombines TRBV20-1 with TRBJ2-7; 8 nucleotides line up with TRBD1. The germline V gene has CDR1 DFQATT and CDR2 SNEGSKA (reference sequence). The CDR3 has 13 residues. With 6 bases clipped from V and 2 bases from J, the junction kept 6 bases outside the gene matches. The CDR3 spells CSATDRATYEQYF. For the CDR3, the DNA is TGCAGTGCCACGGACAGGGCCACCTACGAGCAGTACTTC.

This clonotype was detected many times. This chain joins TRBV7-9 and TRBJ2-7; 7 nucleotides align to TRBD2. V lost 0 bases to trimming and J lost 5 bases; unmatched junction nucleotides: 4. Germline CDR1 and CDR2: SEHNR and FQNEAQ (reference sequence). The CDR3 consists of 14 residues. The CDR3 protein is CASSLAGGPNEQYF. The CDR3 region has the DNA TGTGCCAGCAGCTTAGCGGGAGGGCCGAACGAGCAGTACTTC.

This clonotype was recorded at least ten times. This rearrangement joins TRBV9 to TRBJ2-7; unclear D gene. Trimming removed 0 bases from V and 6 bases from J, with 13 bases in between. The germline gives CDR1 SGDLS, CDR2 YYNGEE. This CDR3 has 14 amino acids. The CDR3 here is CASSVGGSNIEQYF. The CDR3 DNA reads TGTGCCAGCAGCGTAGGGGGTAGCAACATCGAGCAGTACTTC.

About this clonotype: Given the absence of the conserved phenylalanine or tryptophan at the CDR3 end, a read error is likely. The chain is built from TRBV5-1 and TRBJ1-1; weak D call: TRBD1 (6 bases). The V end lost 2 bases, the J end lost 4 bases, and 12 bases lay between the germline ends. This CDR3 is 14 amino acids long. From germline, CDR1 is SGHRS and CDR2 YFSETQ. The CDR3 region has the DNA TGCGCCAGCAGCTTACAGGGCGCGAGCACTGAAGCTTTCCTT. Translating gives CASSLQGASTEAFL.

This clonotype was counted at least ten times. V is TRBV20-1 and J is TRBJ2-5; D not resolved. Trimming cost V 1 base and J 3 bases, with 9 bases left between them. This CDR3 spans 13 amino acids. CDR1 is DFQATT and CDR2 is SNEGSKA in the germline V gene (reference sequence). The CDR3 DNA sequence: TGCAGTGCTAGAGTGGATGAGGAAGAGACCCAGTACTTC. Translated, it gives CSARVDEEETQYF.

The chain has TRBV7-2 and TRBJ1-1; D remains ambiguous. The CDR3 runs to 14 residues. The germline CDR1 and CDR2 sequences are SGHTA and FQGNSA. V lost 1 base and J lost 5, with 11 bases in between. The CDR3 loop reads CASSLGRARTEAFF. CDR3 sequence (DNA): TGTGCCAGCAGCTTAGGAAGGGCGCGAACTGAAGCTTTCTTT.

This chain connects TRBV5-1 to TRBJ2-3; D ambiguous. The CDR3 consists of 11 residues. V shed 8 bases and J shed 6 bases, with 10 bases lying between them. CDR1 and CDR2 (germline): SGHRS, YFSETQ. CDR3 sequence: CASTTLDTQYF. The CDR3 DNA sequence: TGCGCCAGTACCACATTGGATACGCAGTATTTT.

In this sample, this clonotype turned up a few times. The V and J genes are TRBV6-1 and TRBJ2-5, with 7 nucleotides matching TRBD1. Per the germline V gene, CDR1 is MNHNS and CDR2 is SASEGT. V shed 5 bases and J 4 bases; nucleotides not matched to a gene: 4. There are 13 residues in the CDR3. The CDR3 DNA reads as TGTGCCAGCAGTAACAGGGGTTCAGAGACCCAGTACTTC. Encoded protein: CASSNRGSETQYF.

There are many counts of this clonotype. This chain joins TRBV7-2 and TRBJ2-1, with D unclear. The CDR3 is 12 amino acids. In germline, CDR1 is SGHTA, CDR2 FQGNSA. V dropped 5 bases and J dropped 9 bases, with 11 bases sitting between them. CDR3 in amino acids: CASSAVAGEQFF. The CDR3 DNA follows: TGTGCCAGCAGCGCGGTAGCAGGTGAGCAGTTCTTC.

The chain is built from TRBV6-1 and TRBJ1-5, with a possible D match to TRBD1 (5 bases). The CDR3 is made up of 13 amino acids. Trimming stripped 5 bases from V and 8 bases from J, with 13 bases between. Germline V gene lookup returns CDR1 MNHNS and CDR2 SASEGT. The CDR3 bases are TGTGCCAGCAGTACGGGGGTCGGGGAGCCCCAGCATTTT. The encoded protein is CASSTGVGEPQHF.

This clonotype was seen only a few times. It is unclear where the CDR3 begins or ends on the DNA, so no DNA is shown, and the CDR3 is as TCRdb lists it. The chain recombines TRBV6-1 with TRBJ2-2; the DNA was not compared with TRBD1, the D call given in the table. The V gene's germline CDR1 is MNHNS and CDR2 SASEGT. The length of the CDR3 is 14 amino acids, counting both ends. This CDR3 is CASTRTGLPGSCFF.